This T cell receptor beta chain was identified during a study of blood T cell repertoires in COVID-19. Study summary: Whether acute or convalescent, the COVID-19 samples came from the United States, Italy and Spain. The analysed material was cDNA or gDNA that came from T cells, B-cell-depleted T cells, or PBMCs.

This clone was seen more than once but under ten times. In the original analysis: Amplification of reference gene primers was used by the study to estimate nucleated cell counts. Sequencing was performed with immunoSEQ multiplex PCR; in TCRdb, only in-frame clones are kept and a portion is missing. V and J calls and clone size are as listed in that table; D and trimming were resolved from the DNA. The table lists 60,000 to 65,000 clones, around 74% of them singletons. The CDR3 totals 15 residues. CDR1 is LGHNA and CDR2 is YSLEER in the germline V gene. Trimming stripped 1 base from V and 1 base from J, with 8 bases between.

The clonotype comes from a woman older than 75 with acute or convalescent COVID-19. V usage is TRBV4-3 and J usage is TRBJ1-5, with D possibly TRBD1 on 6 matching bases. Sequencing used peripheral blood. DNA for the CDR3: TGCGCCAGCAGCCAAGTTGGGACAAGCAATCAGCCCCAGCATTTT. Translation: CASSQVGTSNQPQHF.